This T cell receptor (beta chain) was recorded in a study of beta chain features in type 1 diabetes. This clone appeared a few times. The CDR3 runs 15 residues. Per germline, CDR1 LNHDA and CDR2 SQIVND (reference sequence). V lost 5 bases to trimming and J lost 9 bases; unmatched junction nucleotides: 11. All of the isolated RNA was reverse transcribed, so expressed TCRB transcripts were sequenced. Only in-frame clones appear in the TCRdb table, and some are missing; sequencing was by immunoSEQ multiplex PCR. This table has approximately 44,000 clones, approximately 56% appearing once. The sample taken for sequencing was Tregs from blood. This sequence was found in a woman between 18 and 29 years old in good health. This chain connects TRBV19 to TRBJ2-1, with 9 positions matching TRBD1. The CDR3, as DNA: TGTGCCAGTAGTTCCTGGGACAGGGAAGGGCCTGAGCAGTTCTTC. It encodes CASSSWDREGPEQFF. The variable domain in full, with the rest retrieved from reference TRBV19 and TRBJ2-1, is DGGITQSPKYLFRKEGQNVTLSCEQNLNHDAMYWYRQDPGQGLRLIYYSQIVNDFQKGDIAEGYSVSREKKESFPLTVTSAQKNPTAFYLCASSSWDREGPEQFFGPGTRLTVL.